This T cell receptor (beta chain) was identified during a study of blood T cell repertoires in COVID-19. The CDR3 spans 13 residues. V lost 6 bases, J lost 8 bases, and 6 bases stayed unmatched. Germline CDR1 MNHEY, CDR2 SMNVEV (reference sequence). In the study's own analysis: Estimates of nucleated cell counts were drawn from the amplification of reference gene primers. Profiling relied on immunoSEQ multiplex PCR, and the TCRdb table lists in-frame clones only, not all of them. V and J calls plus clone size are reproduced from that table; the DNA served to infer D and trimming. Among more than 40,000 clones listed, 90% were seen once.

The sample consisted of peripheral blood. This TCR came from a man aged 65 to 79 with acute or convalescent COVID-19. V and J are TRBV27 and TRBJ1-4; 7 positions agree with TRBD1. The CDR3, as DNA: TGTGCCAGCAGACCCCAGGGGGTCGAAAAACTGTTTTTT. Translated, it gives CASRPQGVEKLFF. Supplemented by reference TRBV27 and TRBJ1-4, the full variable domain reads EAQVTQNPRYLITVTGKKLTVTCSQNMNHEYMSWYRQDPGLGLRQIYYSMNVEVTDKGDVPEGYKVSRKEKRNFPLILESPSPNQTSLYFCASRPQGVEKLFFGSGTQLSVL.